Sequencing of this T cell receptor beta chain was carried out in a study of technical replicates of blood from a few donors. There are 14 residues in the CDR3. From germline, CDR1 is MGHDK and CDR2 SYGVNS. Trimming pared 1 base from V and 2 bases from J, leaving 8 bases between. Generated by immunoSEQ multiplex PCR, the TCRdb table keeps only in-frame clones and is missing some. The table has 84,000 or so clones, around 94% seen once. Source material: T cells isolated from PBMCs. This clonotype was obtained from a human donor in good health. The V gene is TRBV25-1, the J gene TRBJ1-2; unclear D gene. CDR3 in DNA: TGTGCCAGCAGTGAATGGGAGGGAAACTATGGCTACACCTTC. Protein product: CASSEWEGNYGYTF.